The rows below give T cell receptor beta chains drawn from one sample of a study of control samples from healthy donors and cancer patients. TCRdb keeps only in-frame clones here, not all; method: immunoSEQ multiplex PCR. The table has 85,000 to 100,000 clones, approximately 95% seen once; the top ten hold 8%. The sequencing input was blood. These receptor sequences come from a man younger than 35 in good health. Both conserved end residues are part of each CDR3. Each record gives: V gene, clone size, D gene, J gene, CDR3 protein, CDR3 DNA. A D gene is named only where the DNA matches it firmly. A clone size is listed for some rows: how often the clone was seen (once, few, many), or a class if it is expanded.

>TRBV3-1/TRBV3-2|.|.|TRBJ2-5
CASSQVGLFQETQYF
TGTGCCAGCAGCCAAGTGGGACTGTTCCAAGAGACCCAGTACTTC
>TRBV10-3|.|TRBD1|TRBJ2-7
CAISGTWTGGNYEQYF
TGTGCCATCAGTGGAACCTGGACAGGGGGGAACTACGAGCAGTACTTC
>TRBV6-6|.|.|TRBJ2-3
CASQRGDTQYF
TGTGCCAGCCAAAGAGGAGATACGCAGTATTTT
>TRBV6-5|.|.|TRBJ1-2
CASLSNYGYTF
TGTGCCAGCCTGTCTAACTATGGCTACACCTTC
>TRBV3-1/TRBV3-2|.|.|TRBJ1-1
CASSQGHSEAFF
TGTGCCAGCAGCCAGGGACACTCAGAAGCTTTCTTT
>TRBV6-2/TRBV6-3|.|.|TRBJ1-5
CASSSLRRQSNQPQHF
TGTGCCAGCAGTTCCCTCCGGCGACAGTCCAATCAGCCCCAGCATTTT
>TRBV27|.|.|TRBJ1-1
CASMTMGRDGAFF
TGTGCCAGCATGACCATGGGGAGGGACGGAGCTTTCTTT
>TRBV21-1|.|.|TRBJ2-3
CASSDRSDGGSFGDTQYF
TGTGCCAGCAGCGACCGGTCGGATGGCGGGAGTTTTGGAGATACGCAGTATTTT
>TRBV11-3|.|.|TRBJ2-5
CASSFNMGETQYF
TGTGCCAGCAGCTTTAATATGGGAGAGACCCAGTACTTC
>TRBV7-2|few|TRBD2|TRBJ2-5
CASSLAIAGGQETQYF
TGTGCCAGCAGCTTAGCTATAGCGGGGGGGCAAGAGACCCAGTACTTC
>TRBV15|.|.|TRBJ2-3
CATSRENRRTDTQYF
TGTGCCACCAGCAGAGAGAACAGGCGCACAGATACGCAGTATTTT
>TRBV6-5|.|TRBD2|TRBJ2-2
CASSYTTSGGAGELFF
TGTGCCAGCAGTTACACGACTAGCGGGGGGGCCGGGGAGCTGTTTTTT
>TRBV30|.|TRBD1|TRBJ1-1
CAWRIPGQADTEAFF
TGTGCCTGGAGAATACCGGGACAGGCGGACACTGAAGCTTTCTTT
>TRBV6-6|.|.|TRBJ2-5
CASSPADGAFTQYF
TGTGCCAGCAGTCCCGCGGACGGTGCTTTCACCCAGTACTTC
>TRBV7-9|.|TRBD1|TRBJ2-1
CASSTATGTVYNEQFF
TGTGCCAGCAGCACAGCGACAGGGACGGTGTACAATGAGCAGTTCTTC
>TRBV27|.|TRBD1|TRBJ1-2
CASSGTGANYGYTF
TGTGCCAGCAGTGGGACAGGGGCTAACTATGGCTACACCTTC
>TRBV6-5|.|.|TRBJ1-2
CASSYGGRDGYTF
TGTGCCAGCAGTTATGGGGGGAGGGACGGCTACACCTTC
>TRBV7-8|.|TRBD1|TRBJ1-5
CASNPGQGGNQPQHF
TGTGCCAGCAACCCAGGACAGGGTGGTAATCAGCCCCAGCATTTT
>TRBV6-5|.|.|TRBJ1-6
CASSYLAEGNSPLHF
TGTGCCAGCAGTTATTTGGCAGAAGGAAATTCACCCCTCCACTTT
>TRBV19|.|.|TRBJ2-1
CASSILGADEQFF
TGTGCCAGTAGTATTTTGGGGGCAGATGAGCAGTTCTTC
>TRBV5-1|.|TRBD2|TRBJ2-2
CASSPTGTSLDTGELFF
TGCGCCAGCAGCCCGACCGGGACTAGCTTGGACACCGGGGAGCTGTTTTTT
>TRBV7-6|.|.|TRBJ1-2
CASSPGDTPGYGYTF
TGTGCCAGCAGCCCCGGCGATACACCAGGTTATGGCTACACCTTC
>TRBV25-1|.|.|TRBJ1-2
CASRSTVNYGYTF
TGTGCCAGCAGATCGACAGTAAACTATGGCTACACCTTC
>TRBV24-1|.|.|TRBJ2-2
CATSSAPGWDTGELFF
TGTGCCACCAGTTCAGCCCCAGGGTGGGACACCGGGGAGCTGTTTTTT
>TRBV25-1|.|.|TRBJ1-2
CASSEPTAYYGYTF
TGTGCCAGCAGTGAACCAACAGCTTACTATGGCTACACCTTC
>TRBV30|.|.|TRBJ1-1
CAWRDMNTEAFF
TGTGCCTGGAGGGATATGAACACTGAAGCTTTCTTT
>TRBV7-2|.|.|TRBJ1-3
CASRTGPISGNTIYF
TGTGCCAGCAGAACAGGACCGATCTCTGGAAACACCATATATTTT
>TRBV7-9|.|TRBD1|TRBJ1-1
CASSNSQGRRNTEAFF
TGTGCCAGCAGCAACTCACAGGGGAGAAGGAACACTGAAGCTTTCTTT
>TRBV15|once|TRBD2|TRBJ2-1
CATSGKTSGGSYNEQFF
TGTGCCACCAGCGGAAAAACTAGCGGGGGCTCCTACAATGAGCAGTTCTTC
>TRBV11-2|.|TRBD1|TRBJ2-3
CASSSWTGRIGDTQYF
TGTGCCAGCAGCTCCTGGACAGGGCGGATTGGAGATACGCAGTATTTT
>TRBV27|.|TRBD1|TRBJ1-2
CASSFGTGGGRGYTF
TGTGCCAGCAGTTTTGGGACAGGGGGCGGTCGCGGCTACACCTTC
>TRBV7-9|.|TRBD1|TRBJ1-1
CASSHDRGDTEAFF
TGTGCCAGCAGCCACGACAGGGGCGACACTGAAGCTTTCTTT
>TRBV12-3/TRBV12-4|.|.|TRBJ2-7
CASGGGGFYEQYF
TGTGCCAGCGGAGGGGGGGGCTTCTACGAGCAGTACTTC
>TRBV25-1|.|.|TRBJ1-4
CASSLGGGWDEKLFF
TGTGCCAGCTCCCTCGGTGGGGGATGGGATGAAAAACTGTTTTTT
>TRBV6-5|.|.|TRBJ1-1
CASSYGGLVNTEAFF
TGTGCCAGCAGTTACGGAGGACTCGTGAACACTGAAGCTTTCTTT
>TRBV20-1|.|.|TRBJ1-2
CSARVELGRTF
TGCAGTGCTAGAGTAGAATTGGGACGCACCTTC
>TRBV6-6|.|.|TRBJ1-1
CASSSTGKSEAFF
TGTGCCAGCAGTTCCACCGGGAAGTCTGAAGCTTTCTTT
>TRBV5-1|once|.|TRBJ2-1
CASSDTVGNNEQFF
TGCGCCAGCAGCGACACTGTTGGGAACAATGAGCAGTTCTTC
>TRBV27|.|TRBD2|TRBJ2-5
CASSSSGGQYF
TGTGCCAGCAGTTCGAGCGGGGGCCAGTACTTC
>TRBV9|.|TRBD1|TRBJ1-4
CASSPYLEGTVATNEKLFF
TGTGCCAGCAGCCCGTACCTGGAAGGGACAGTTGCAACTAATGAAAAACTGTTTTTT
>TRBV5-6|.|TRBD1|TRBJ1-4
CASSWGGQGHEKLFF
TGTGCCAGCAGCTGGGGGGGACAGGGGCATGAAAAACTGTTTTTT
>TRBV4-1|.|TRBD2|TRBJ2-5
CASSQGIVLATRETQYF
TGCGCCAGCAGCCAAGGCATAGTACTAGCGACCCGAGAGACCCAGTACTTC
>TRBV7-9|.|.|TRBJ1-3
CASTLDVGGNTIYF
TGTGCCAGCACCCTGGATGTGGGAGGAAACACCATATATTTT
>TRBV27|.|.|TRBJ1-5
CASSLSSNQPQHF
TGTGCCAGCAGTTTATCGAGCAATCAGCCCCAGCATTTT
>TRBV29-1|.|TRBD2|TRBJ2-1
CSLRSGTSYNEQFF
TGCAGCTTACGTAGCGGGACCTCCTACAATGAGCAGTTCTTC